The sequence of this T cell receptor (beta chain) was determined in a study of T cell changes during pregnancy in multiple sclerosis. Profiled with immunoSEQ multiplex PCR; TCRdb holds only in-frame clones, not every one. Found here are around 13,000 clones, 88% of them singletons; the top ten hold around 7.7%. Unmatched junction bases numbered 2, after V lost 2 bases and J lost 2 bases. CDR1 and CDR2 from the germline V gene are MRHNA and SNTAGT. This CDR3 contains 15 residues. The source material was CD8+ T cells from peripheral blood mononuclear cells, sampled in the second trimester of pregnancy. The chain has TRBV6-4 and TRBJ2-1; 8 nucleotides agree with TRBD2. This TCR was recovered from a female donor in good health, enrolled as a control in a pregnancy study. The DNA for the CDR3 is TGTGCCAGCAGTGACGCGGGGGGCCCCTACAATGAGCAGTTCTTC. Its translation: CASSDAGGPYNEQFF.